The sequence of this T cell receptor beta chain was determined in a study of T cell responses to AZD1222 COVID-19 vaccine. General observations from the study: Researchers took repertoire samples only after the peak T cell response had come. Donors, mostly white British, included more females; clonal diversity was possibly underestimated.

Assay: immunoSEQ multiplex PCR; the TCRdb copy retains only in-frame clones and omits some. The sample gives about 120,000 clones, approximately 94% of which show up once; around 5% is in the top ten. A remark on this clone: Antigen specificity is unknown.

This CDR3 has 16 amino acids. Trimming left V 0 bases short and J 3 bases short, with 14 bases between. CDR1 SGHTS and CDR2 YDEGEE come from the germline V gene. This clonotype was sampled from an adult who received the AZD1222 COVID-19 vaccine. This specimen consisted of peripheral blood, obtained 28 days after the second AZD1222 dose. This sequence joins TRBV5-8 and TRBJ2-3; D is ambiguous. The CDR3, as DNA: TGTGCCAGCAGCTTGGTGGGGTCCTTAAGAACAGATACGCAGTATTTT. It specifies CASSLVGSLRTDTQYF.